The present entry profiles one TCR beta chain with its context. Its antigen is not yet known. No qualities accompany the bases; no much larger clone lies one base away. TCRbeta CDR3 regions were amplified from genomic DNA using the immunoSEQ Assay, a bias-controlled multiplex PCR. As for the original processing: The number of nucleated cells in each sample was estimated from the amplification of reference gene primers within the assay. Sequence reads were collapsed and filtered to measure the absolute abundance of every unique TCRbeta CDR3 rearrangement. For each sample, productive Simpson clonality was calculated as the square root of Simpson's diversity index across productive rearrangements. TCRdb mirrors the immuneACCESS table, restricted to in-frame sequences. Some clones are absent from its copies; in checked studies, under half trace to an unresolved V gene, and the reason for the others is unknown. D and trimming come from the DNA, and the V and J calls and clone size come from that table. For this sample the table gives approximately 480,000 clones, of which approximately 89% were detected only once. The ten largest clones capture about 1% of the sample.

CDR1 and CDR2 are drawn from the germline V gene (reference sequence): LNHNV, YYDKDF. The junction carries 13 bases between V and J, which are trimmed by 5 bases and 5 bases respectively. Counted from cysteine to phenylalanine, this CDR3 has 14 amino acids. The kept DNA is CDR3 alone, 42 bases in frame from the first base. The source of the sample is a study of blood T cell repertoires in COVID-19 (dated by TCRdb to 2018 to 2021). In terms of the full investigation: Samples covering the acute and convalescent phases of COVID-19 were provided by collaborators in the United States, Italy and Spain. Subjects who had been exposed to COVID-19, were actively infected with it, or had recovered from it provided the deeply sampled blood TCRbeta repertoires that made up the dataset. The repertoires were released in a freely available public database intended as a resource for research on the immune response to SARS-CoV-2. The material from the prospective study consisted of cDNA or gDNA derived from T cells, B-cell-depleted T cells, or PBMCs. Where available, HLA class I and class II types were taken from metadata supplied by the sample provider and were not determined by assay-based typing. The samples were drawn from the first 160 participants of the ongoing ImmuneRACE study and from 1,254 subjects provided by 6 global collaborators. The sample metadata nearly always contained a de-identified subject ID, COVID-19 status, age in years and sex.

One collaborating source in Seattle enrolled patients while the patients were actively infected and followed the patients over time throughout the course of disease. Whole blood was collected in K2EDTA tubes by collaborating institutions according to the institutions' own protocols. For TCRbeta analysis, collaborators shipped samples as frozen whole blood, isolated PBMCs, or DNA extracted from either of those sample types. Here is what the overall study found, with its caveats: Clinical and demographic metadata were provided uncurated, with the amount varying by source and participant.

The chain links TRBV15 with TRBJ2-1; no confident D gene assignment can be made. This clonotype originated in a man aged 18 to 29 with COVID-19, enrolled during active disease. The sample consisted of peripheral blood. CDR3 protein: CATSPLRVNNEQFF. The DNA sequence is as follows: TGTGCCACCAGCCCCCTCCGGGTCAACAATGAGCAGTTCTTC.